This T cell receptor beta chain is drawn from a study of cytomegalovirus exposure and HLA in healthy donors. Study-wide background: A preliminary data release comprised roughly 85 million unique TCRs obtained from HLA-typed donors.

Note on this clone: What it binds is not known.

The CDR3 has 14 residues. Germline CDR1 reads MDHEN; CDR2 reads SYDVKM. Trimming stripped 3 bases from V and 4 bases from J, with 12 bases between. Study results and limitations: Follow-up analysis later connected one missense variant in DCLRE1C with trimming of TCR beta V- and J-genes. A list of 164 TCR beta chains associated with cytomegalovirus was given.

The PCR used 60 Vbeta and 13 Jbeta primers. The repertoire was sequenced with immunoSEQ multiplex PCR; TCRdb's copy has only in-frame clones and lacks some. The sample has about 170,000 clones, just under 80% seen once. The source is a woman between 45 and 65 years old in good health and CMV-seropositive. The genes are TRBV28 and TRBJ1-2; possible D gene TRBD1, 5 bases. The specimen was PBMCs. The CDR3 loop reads CASSLGGFLYGYTF. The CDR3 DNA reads TGTGCCAGCAGTTTGGGGGGGTTTCTCTATGGCTACACCTTC.